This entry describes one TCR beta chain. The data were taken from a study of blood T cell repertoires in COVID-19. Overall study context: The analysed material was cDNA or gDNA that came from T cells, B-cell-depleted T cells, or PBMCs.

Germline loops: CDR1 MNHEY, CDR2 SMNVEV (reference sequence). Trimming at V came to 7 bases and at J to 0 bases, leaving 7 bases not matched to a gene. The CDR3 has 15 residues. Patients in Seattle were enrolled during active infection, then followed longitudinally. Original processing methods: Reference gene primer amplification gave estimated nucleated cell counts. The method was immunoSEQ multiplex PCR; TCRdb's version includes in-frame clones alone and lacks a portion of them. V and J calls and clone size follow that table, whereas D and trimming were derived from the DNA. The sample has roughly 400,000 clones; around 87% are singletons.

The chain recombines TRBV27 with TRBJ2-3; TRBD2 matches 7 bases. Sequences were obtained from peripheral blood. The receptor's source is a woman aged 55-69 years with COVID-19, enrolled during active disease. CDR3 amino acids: CASKPGGSSTDTQYF. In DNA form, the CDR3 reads TGTGCCAGCAAGCCGGGGGGATCTAGCACAGATACGCAGTATTTT.